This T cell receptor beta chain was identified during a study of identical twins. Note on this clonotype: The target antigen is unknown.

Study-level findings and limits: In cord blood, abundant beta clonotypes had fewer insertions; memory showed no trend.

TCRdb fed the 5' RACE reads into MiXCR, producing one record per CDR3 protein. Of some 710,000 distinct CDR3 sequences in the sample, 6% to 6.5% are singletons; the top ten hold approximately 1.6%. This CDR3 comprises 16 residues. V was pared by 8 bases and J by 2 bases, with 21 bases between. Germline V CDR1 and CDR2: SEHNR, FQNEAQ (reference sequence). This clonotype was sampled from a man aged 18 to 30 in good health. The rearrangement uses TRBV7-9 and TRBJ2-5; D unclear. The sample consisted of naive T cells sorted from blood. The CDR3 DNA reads TGTGCCAGCGCCTTATATTGGTGGCGAGGACAAGAGACCCAGTACTTC. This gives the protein CASALYWWRGQETQYF. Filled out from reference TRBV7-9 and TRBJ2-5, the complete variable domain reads DTGVSQNPRHKITKRGQNVTFRCDPISEHNRLYWYRQTLGQGPEFLTYFQNEAQLEKSRLLSDRFSAERPKGSFSTLEIQRTEQGDSAMYLCASALYWWRGQETQYFGPGTRLLVL.